The clone carrying this T cell receptor beta chain was seen many times. This specimen comes from a study of spatial heterogeneity in lung cancer. There are 12 residues in the CDR3. The germline V gene has CDR1 SQVTM and CDR2 ANQGSEA. Trimming took 4 bases from V and 4 from J; bases not matched to a gene: 2. A unique molecular identifier was attached to every TCR cDNA molecule. TCRdb fed the 5' RACE reads into MiXCR, producing one record per CDR3 protein. The table includes roughly 75,000 distinct CDR3 sequences, approximately 12% detected once. Noted time point: sample taken at primary tumor resection. Frozen PBMC, nontumor lung or tumor provided whole RNA, which was sequenced unsorted. Donors were under 90 untreated early-stage non-small cell lung cancer patients.

The sequence was collected from a male donor with early-stage non-small cell lung cancer. The source was PBMCs, collected at surgery. The genes are TRBV29-1 and TRBJ2-3; the match to TRBD2 covers 7 bases. The CDR3 nucleotides read TGCAGCGTTGGGGAGGGATCAGATACGCAGTATTTT. Its protein product is CSVGEGSDTQYF.